Listed below are T cell receptor beta chains from one sample, sequenced in a study of T cell responses to AZD1222 COVID-19 vaccine. The protocol was immunoSEQ multiplex PCR, while the TCRdb copy is restricted to in-frame clones and leaves out a portion. In the table there are more than 85,000 clones, 70% to 90% of which are singletons. Material: peripheral blood, obtained 28 days after the second AZD1222 dose. Source of these receptors: an adult who received the AZD1222 COVID-19 vaccine. CDR3s include the opening cysteine and the closing phenylalanine or tryptophan. A D gene is named only where the DNA matches it firmly. Not all rows give a size; the values are once, few, many and, for expanded clones, a class.

abundance: NA; j_gene: TRBJ2-7; d_gene: TRBD2; v_gene: TRBV13; len: 14; CDR3aa: CASSLGGYSYEQYF; CDR3nt: TGTGCCAGCAGCTTGGGAGGGTACTCCTACGAGCAGTACTTC
abundance: NA; j_gene: TRBJ2-1; d_gene: NA; v_gene: TRBV19; len: 12; CDR3aa: CASSINLAEQFF; CDR3nt: TGTGCCAGTAGTATTAACCTGGCCGAGCAGTTCTTC
abundance: NA; j_gene: TRBJ2-3; d_gene: TRBD1; v_gene: TRBV18; len: 16; CDR3aa: CASSPLRTGGSDTQYF; CDR3nt: TGTGCCAGCTCACCACTCCGGACAGGGGGGTCAGATACGCAGTATTTT
abundance: NA; j_gene: TRBJ2-3; d_gene: TRBD2; v_gene: TRBV19; len: 16; CDR3aa: CASSIASGRSTDTQYF; CDR3nt: TGTGCCAGTAGTATAGCTAGCGGGCGAAGCACAGATACGCAGTATTTT
abundance: NA; j_gene: TRBJ2-7; d_gene: TRBD1; v_gene: TRBV6-6; len: 15; CDR3aa: CASRIGQGASYEQYF; CDR3nt: TGTGCCAGCAGGATCGGACAGGGGGCTTCCTACGAGCAGTACTTC
abundance: NA; j_gene: TRBJ1-1; d_gene: NA; v_gene: TRBV9; len: 15; CDR3aa: CASSVEIQMNTEAFF; CDR3nt: TGTGCCAGCAGCGTAGAAATACAAATGAACACTGAAGCTTTCTTT
abundance: NA; j_gene: TRBJ2-7; d_gene: NA; v_gene: TRBV6-5; len: 13; CDR3aa: CASALDRGYEQYF; CDR3nt: TGTGCCAGCGCGTTGGACAGAGGGTACGAGCAGTACTTC
abundance: few; j_gene: TRBJ2-7; d_gene: NA; v_gene: TRBV9; len: 14; CDR3aa: CASSSGGPTYEQYF; CDR3nt: TGTGCCAGCAGCTCAGGGGGGCCTACCTACGAGCAGTACTTC
abundance: NA; j_gene: TRBJ2-1; d_gene: TRBD1; v_gene: TRBV19; len: 14; CDR3aa: CATTDRGTYNEQFF; CDR3nt: TGTGCCACTACGGACAGGGGAACCTACAATGAGCAGTTCTTC
abundance: NA; j_gene: TRBJ2-5; d_gene: TRBD2; v_gene: TRBV3-1/TRBV3-2; len: 15; CDR3aa: CASAGERGFQETQYF; CDR3nt: TGTGCCAGCGCAGGGGAGCGGGGGTTTCAAGAGACCCAGTACTTC
abundance: once; j_gene: TRBJ1-3; d_gene: NA; v_gene: TRBV3-1/TRBV3-2; len: 15; CDR3aa: CASSQSRWGLYTIYF; CDR3nt: TGTGCCAGCAGCCAATCTCGCTGGGGGCTTTACACCATATATTTT
abundance: once; j_gene: TRBJ1-1; d_gene: TRBD1; v_gene: TRBV6-2/TRBV6-3; len: 16; CDR3aa: CASSYLTGGPNTEAFF; CDR3nt: TGTGCCAGCAGTTACCTCACAGGGGGCCCCAACACTGAAGCTTTCTTT
abundance: NA; j_gene: TRBJ1-2; d_gene: TRBD1; v_gene: TRBV5-6; len: 15; CDR3aa: CASSIPDRIFYGYTF; CDR3nt: TGTGCCAGCAGCATACCGGACAGGATCTTCTATGGCTACACCTTC
abundance: NA; j_gene: TRBJ1-1; d_gene: NA; v_gene: TRBV6-2/TRBV6-3; len: 14; CDR3aa: CASSSTSPDTEAFF; CDR3nt: TGTGCCAGCAGTTCGACATCACCGGACACTGAAGCTTTCTTT
abundance: once; j_gene: TRBJ1-1; d_gene: NA; v_gene: TRBV6-5; len: 15; CDR3aa: CASSYSREFDTEAFF; CDR3nt: TGTGCCAGCAGTTACTCGAGGGAGTTTGACACTGAAGCTTTCTTT
abundance: NA; j_gene: TRBJ1-2; d_gene: NA; v_gene: TRBV18; len: 14; CDR3aa: CASSRIREGYGYTF; CDR3nt: TGTGCCAGCTCACGAATCCGGGAGGGATATGGCTACACCTTC
abundance: NA; j_gene: TRBJ1-2; d_gene: NA; v_gene: TRBV2; len: 15; CDR3aa: CASSEVDSLNYGYTF; CDR3nt: TGTGCCAGCAGTGAAGTGGACAGTCTTAACTATGGCTACACCTTC
abundance: NA; j_gene: TRBJ2-2; d_gene: NA; v_gene: TRBV28; len: 15; CDR3aa: CASSQRGRDTGELFF; CDR3nt: TGTGCCAGCAGCCAACGGGGGCGGGACACCGGGGAGCTGTTTTTT
abundance: NA; j_gene: TRBJ1-6; d_gene: NA; v_gene: TRBV30; len: 15; CDR3aa: CAWSVTGTYNSPLHF; CDR3nt: TGTGCCTGGAGCGTAACAGGGACCTATAATTCACCCCTCCACTTT
abundance: NA; j_gene: TRBJ2-7; d_gene: NA; v_gene: TRBV12-3/TRBV12-4; len: 11; CDR3aa: CASSLRWEQYF; CDR3nt: TGTGCCAGCAGTCTAAGATGGGAGCAGTACTTC
abundance: once; j_gene: TRBJ2-2; d_gene: TRBD1; v_gene: TRBV10-3; len: 14; CDR3aa: CAILGTGGNGELFF; CDR3nt: TGTGCCATCCTGGGGACAGGGGGCAACGGGGAGCTGTTTTTT
abundance: NA; j_gene: TRBJ2-7; d_gene: TRBD1; v_gene: TRBV3-1/TRBV3-2; len: 15; CDR3aa: CASSPRGIPSEEQYF; CDR3nt: TGTGCCAGCAGCCCCAGGGGGATCCCCTCTGAGGAGCAGTACTTC
abundance: few; j_gene: TRBJ1-5; d_gene: TRBD1; v_gene: TRBV7-2; len: 17; CDR3aa: CASSLVPPGQGNQPQHF; CDR3nt: TGTGCCAGCAGCTTAGTCCCGCCGGGACAGGGGAATCAGCCCCAGCATTTT
abundance: NA; j_gene: TRBJ2-7; d_gene: NA; v_gene: TRBV10-3; len: 14; CDR3aa: CAISESTSGYEQYF; CDR3nt: TGTGCCATCAGTGAGTCGACTTCAGGCTACGAGCAGTACTTC
abundance: NA; j_gene: TRBJ2-1; d_gene: TRBD2; v_gene: TRBV29-1; len: 15; CDR3aa: CSVGIAGGPGNEQFF; CDR3nt: TGCAGCGTTGGGATAGCGGGAGGGCCGGGAAATGAGCAGTTCTTC
abundance: NA; j_gene: TRBJ2-7; d_gene: NA; v_gene: TRBV11-2; len: 14; CDR3aa: CASSVGQSKYEQYF; CDR3nt: TGTGCCAGCAGCGTCGGACAGAGTAAATACGAGCAGTACTTC
abundance: NA; j_gene: TRBJ2-5; d_gene: TRBD1; v_gene: TRBV24-1; len: 14; CDR3aa: CATSRDGTGETQYF; CDR3nt: TGTGCCACCAGTAGGGACGGGACAGGAGAGACCCAGTACTTC
abundance: NA; j_gene: TRBJ1-1; d_gene: NA; v_gene: TRBV9; len: 16; CDR3aa: CASSVGWQRTDTEAFF; CDR3nt: TGTGCCAGCAGCGTAGGTTGGCAAAGGACAGACACTGAAGCTTTCTTT
abundance: once; j_gene: TRBJ2-7; d_gene: TRBD1; v_gene: TRBV24-1; len: 13; CDR3aa: CATGPGQGYEQYF; CDR3nt: TGTGCCACCGGACCGGGACAGGGCTACGAGCAGTACTTC
abundance: NA; j_gene: TRBJ2-7; d_gene: NA; v_gene: TRBV21-1; len: 15; CDR3aa: CASSKGGRGSYEQYF; CDR3nt: TGTGCCAGCAGCAAAGGGGGGAGGGGATCCTACGAGCAGTACTTC
abundance: NA; j_gene: TRBJ2-2; d_gene: TRBD2; v_gene: TRBV19; len: 15; CDR3aa: CASSRAGANTGELFF; CDR3nt: TGTGCCAGTAGTAGAGCGGGAGCGAACACCGGGGAGCTGTTTTTT
abundance: NA; j_gene: TRBJ2-2; d_gene: TRBD2; v_gene: TRBV6-2/TRBV6-3; len: 17; CDR3aa: CASSPLRLAENTGELFF; CDR3nt: TGTGCCAGCAGTCCATTGAGACTAGCGGAGAACACCGGGGAGCTGTTTTTT
abundance: NA; j_gene: TRBJ1-6; d_gene: NA; v_gene: TRBV18; len: 16; CDR3aa: CASSLFRDTYNSPLHF; CDR3nt: TGTGCCAGCTCACTATTCCGGGACACCTATAATTCACCCCTCCACTTT
abundance: once; j_gene: TRBJ2-5; d_gene: TRBD2; v_gene: TRBV7-8; len: 17; CDR3aa: CASSSLRAGGRQETQYF; CDR3nt: TGTGCCAGCAGCAGCTTACGTGCGGGAGGGCGGCAAGAGACCCAGTACTTC
abundance: NA; j_gene: TRBJ1-2; d_gene: TRBD1; v_gene: TRBV29-1; len: 14; CDR3aa: CSVEGGQNLYGYTF; CDR3nt: TGCAGCGTTGAGGGGGGACAGAACCTCTATGGCTACACCTTC
abundance: NA; j_gene: TRBJ2-7; d_gene: TRBD1; v_gene: TRBV25-1; len: 14; CDR3aa: CASSAVTGANEQYF; CDR3nt: TGTGCCAGCAGTGCGGTGACAGGGGCAAACGAGCAGTACTTC
abundance: NA; j_gene: TRBJ1-6; d_gene: TRBD1; v_gene: TRBV18; len: 16; CDR3aa: CASSRGTGAVNSPLHF; CDR3nt: TGTGCCAGCTCACGAGGGACAGGGGCAGTCAATTCACCCCTCCACTTT
abundance: NA; j_gene: TRBJ2-6; d_gene: TRBD2; v_gene: TRBV7-9; len: 17; CDR3aa: CASSPDRGEGGANVLTF; CDR3nt: TGTGCCAGCAGCCCGGACCGGGGGGAGGGTGGGGCCAACGTCCTGACTTTC
abundance: NA; j_gene: TRBJ1-1; d_gene: TRBD1; v_gene: TRBV12-5; len: 16; CDR3aa: CASGLSTGGMNTEAFF; CDR3nt: TGTGCTAGTGGTTTGTCCACAGGGGGTATGAACACTGAAGCTTTCTTT
abundance: NA; j_gene: TRBJ1-3; d_gene: TRBD1; v_gene: TRBV14; len: 16; CDR3aa: CASSLGQGAGGNTIYF; CDR3nt: TGTGCCAGCAGCCTCGGACAGGGGGCGGGAGGAAACACCATATATTTT
abundance: NA; j_gene: TRBJ2-5; d_gene: NA; v_gene: TRBV5-4; len: 15; CDR3aa: CASSPLQGVQETQYF; CDR3nt: TGTGCCAGCAGCCCCTTACAGGGAGTGCAAGAGACCCAGTACTTC
abundance: NA; j_gene: TRBJ2-3; d_gene: NA; v_gene: TRBV6-2/TRBV6-3; len: 13; CDR3aa: CASSYQSTDTQYF; CDR3nt: TGTGCCAGCAGTTACCAGAGCACAGATACGCAGTATTTT
abundance: NA; j_gene: TRBJ1-1; d_gene: NA; v_gene: TRBV7-9; len: 12; CDR3aa: CASSLGWTEAFF; CDR3nt: TGTGCCAGCAGCTTAGGTTGGACTGAAGCTTTCTTT
abundance: NA; j_gene: TRBJ2-4; d_gene: NA; v_gene: TRBV11-2; len: 12; CDR3aa: CASSLDEDIQYF; CDR3nt: TGTGCCAGCAGCTTAGACGAAGACATTCAGTACTTC
abundance: NA; j_gene: TRBJ2-1; d_gene: TRBD2; v_gene: TRBV4-2; len: 16; CDR3aa: CASSQDPSGSVNEQFF; CDR3nt: TGTGCCAGCAGCCAAGATCCTAGCGGGAGTGTCAATGAGCAGTTCTTC
abundance: NA; j_gene: TRBJ2-7; d_gene: NA; v_gene: TRBV28; len: 13; CDR3aa: CASSPPIYYEQYF; CDR3nt: TGTGCCAGCAGTCCCCCAATTTACTACGAGCAGTACTTC
abundance: NA; j_gene: TRBJ2-1; d_gene: TRBD2; v_gene: TRBV5-4; len: 17; CDR3aa: CASSLNPLAGGHNEQFF; CDR3nt: TGTGCCAGCAGCCTCAACCCACTAGCGGGAGGGCACAATGAGCAGTTCTTC
abundance: few; j_gene: TRBJ2-1; d_gene: NA; v_gene: TRBV11-3; len: 14; CDR3aa: CASSQAGPNNEQFF; CDR3nt: TGTGCCAGCAGTCAGGCGGGCCCTAACAATGAGCAGTTCTTC
abundance: NA; j_gene: TRBJ2-7; d_gene: TRBD2; v_gene: TRBV28; len: 15; CDR3aa: CASSLYAGGTYEQYF; CDR3nt: TGTGCCAGCAGTTTATATGCGGGAGGGACCTACGAGCAGTACTTC
abundance: few; j_gene: TRBJ1-5; d_gene: NA; v_gene: TRBV4-1; len: 13; CDR3aa: CASSQGELQPQHF; CDR3nt: TGCGCCAGCAGCCAAGGTGAACTACAGCCCCAGCATTTT
abundance: NA; j_gene: TRBJ2-4; d_gene: TRBD1; v_gene: TRBV28; len: 16; CDR3aa: CASRDREISAKNIQYF; CDR3nt: TGTGCCAGCCGGGACAGGGAAATTTCAGCCAAAAACATTCAGTACTTC
abundance: NA; j_gene: TRBJ2-7; d_gene: TRBD2; v_gene: TRBV5-1; len: 14; CDR3aa: CASRPLAGTYEQYF; CDR3nt: TGCGCCAGCAGGCCCCTAGCGGGGACCTACGAGCAGTACTTC
abundance: few; j_gene: TRBJ1-1; d_gene: NA; v_gene: TRBV29-1; len: 14; CDR3aa: CSGNRAAMNTEAFF; CDR3nt: TGCAGCGGCAACAGGGCTGCTATGAACACTGAAGCTTTCTTT